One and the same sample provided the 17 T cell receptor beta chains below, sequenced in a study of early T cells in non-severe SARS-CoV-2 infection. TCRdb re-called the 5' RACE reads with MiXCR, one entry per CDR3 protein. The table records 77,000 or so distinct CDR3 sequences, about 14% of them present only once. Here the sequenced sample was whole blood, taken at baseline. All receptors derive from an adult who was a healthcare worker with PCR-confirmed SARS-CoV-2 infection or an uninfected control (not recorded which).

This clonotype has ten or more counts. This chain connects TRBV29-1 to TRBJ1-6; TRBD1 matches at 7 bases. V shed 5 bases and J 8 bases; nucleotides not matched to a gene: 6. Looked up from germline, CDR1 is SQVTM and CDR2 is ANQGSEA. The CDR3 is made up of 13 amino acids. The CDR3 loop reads CSVRQGRDSPLHF. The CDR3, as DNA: TGCAGCGTTAGACAGGGCAGAGATTCACCCCTCCACTTT. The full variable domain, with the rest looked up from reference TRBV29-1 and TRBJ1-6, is SAVISQKPSRDICQRGTSLTIQCQVDSQVTMMFWYRQQPGQSLTLIATANQGSEATYESGFVIDKFPISRPNLTFSTLTVSNMSPEDSSIYLCSVRQGRDSPLHFGNGTRLTVT.

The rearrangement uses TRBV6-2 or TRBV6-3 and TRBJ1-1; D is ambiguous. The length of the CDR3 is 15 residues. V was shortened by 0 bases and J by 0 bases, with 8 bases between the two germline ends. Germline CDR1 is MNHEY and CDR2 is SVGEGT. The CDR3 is CASSYSGRMNTEAFF. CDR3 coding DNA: TGTGCCAGCAGTTACTCGGGCAGAATGAACACTGAAGCTTTCTTT.

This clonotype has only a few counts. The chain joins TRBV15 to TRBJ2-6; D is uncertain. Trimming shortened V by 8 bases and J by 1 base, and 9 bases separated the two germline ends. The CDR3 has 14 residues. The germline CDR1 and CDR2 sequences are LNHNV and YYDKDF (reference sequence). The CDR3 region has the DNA TGTGCCACCTCACGGGTGTCTGGGGCCAACGTCCTGACTTTC. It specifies CATSRVSGANVLTF.

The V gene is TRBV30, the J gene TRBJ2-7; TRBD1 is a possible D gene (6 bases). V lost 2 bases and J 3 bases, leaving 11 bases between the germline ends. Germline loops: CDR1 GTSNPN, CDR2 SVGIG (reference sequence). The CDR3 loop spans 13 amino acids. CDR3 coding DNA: TGTGCCTGGAGTAGGGAAGGGGGCTACGAGCAGTACTTC. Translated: CAWSREGGYEQYF.

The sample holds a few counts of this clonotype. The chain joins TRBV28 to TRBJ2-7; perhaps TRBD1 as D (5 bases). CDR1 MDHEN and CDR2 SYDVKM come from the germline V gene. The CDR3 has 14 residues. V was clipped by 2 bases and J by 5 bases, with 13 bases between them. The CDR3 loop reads CASSLPARVNEQYF. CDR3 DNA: TGTGCCAGCAGTTTACCAGCCAGGGTCAACGAGCAGTACTTC.

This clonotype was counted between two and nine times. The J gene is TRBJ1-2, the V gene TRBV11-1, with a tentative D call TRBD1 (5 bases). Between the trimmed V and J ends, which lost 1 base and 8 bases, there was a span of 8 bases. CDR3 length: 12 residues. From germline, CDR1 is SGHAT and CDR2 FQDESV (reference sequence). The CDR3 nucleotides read TGTGCCAGCAGCTTAGTGACAGACGGCTACACCTTC. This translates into CASSLVTDGYTF.

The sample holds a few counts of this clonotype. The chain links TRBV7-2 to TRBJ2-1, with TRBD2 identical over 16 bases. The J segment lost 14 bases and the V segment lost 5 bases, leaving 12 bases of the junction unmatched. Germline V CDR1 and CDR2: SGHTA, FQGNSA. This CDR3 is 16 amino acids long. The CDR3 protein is CASSPQGLAGGGEEFF. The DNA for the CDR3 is TGTGCCAGCAGCCCCCAGGGACTAGCGGGAGGGGGCGAGGAGTTCTTC.

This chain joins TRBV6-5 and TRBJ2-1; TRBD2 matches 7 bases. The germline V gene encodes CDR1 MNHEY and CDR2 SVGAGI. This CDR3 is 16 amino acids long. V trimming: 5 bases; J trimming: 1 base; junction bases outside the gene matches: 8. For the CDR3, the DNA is TGTGCCAGCAGTAACCGAGTAGCGGGTTCCTACAATGAGCAGTTCTTC. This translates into CASSNRVAGSYNEQFF.

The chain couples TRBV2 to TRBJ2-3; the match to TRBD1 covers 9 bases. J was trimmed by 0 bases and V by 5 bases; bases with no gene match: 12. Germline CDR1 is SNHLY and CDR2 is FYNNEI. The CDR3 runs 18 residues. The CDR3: CASSPGTGITLSTDTQYF. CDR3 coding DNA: TGTGCCAGCAGTCCAGGGACAGGGATTACTCTTAGCACAGATACGCAGTATTTT. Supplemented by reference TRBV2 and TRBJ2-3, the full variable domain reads EPEVTQTPSHQVTQMGQEVILRCVPISNHLYFYWYRQILGQKVEFLVSFYNNEISEKSEIFDDQFSVERPDGSNFTLKIRSTKLEDSAMYFCASSPGTGITLSTDTQYFGPGTRLTVL.

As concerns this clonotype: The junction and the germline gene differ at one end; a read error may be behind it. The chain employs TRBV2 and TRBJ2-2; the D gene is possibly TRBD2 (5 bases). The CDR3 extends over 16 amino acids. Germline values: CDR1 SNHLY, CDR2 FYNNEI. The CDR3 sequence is CACSDPGLANTGELFF. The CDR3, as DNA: TGTGCCTGCAGTGATCCGGGATTAGCGAACACCGGGGAGCTGTTTTTT.

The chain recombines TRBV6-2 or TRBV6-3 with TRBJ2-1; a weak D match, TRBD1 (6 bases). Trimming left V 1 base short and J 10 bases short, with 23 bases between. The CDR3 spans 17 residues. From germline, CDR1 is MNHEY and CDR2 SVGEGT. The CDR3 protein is CASSYFAGTRVKKEQFF. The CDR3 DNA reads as TGTGCCAGCAGTTACTTCGCCGGGACAAGGGTAAAGAAGGAGCAGTTCTTC.

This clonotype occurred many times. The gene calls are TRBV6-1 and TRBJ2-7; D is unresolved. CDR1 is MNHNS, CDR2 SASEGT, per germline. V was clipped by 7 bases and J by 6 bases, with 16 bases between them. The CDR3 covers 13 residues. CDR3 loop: CASTQDRSPEQYF. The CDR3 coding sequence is TGTGCCAGCACTCAAGACCGTTCCCCCGAGCAGTACTTC.

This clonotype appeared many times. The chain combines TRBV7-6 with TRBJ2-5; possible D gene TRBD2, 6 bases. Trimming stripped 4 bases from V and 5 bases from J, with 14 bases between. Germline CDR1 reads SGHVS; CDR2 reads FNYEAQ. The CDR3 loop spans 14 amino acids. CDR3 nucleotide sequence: TGTGCCAGCAGCTCGGGGACTGCTTCGGAGACCCAGTACTTC. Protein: CASSSGTASETQYF.

The CDR3 region has the DNA TGTGCCAGCAGCCGGGGGCAGGGCAATCAGCCCCAGCATTTT. Translated: CASSRGQGNQPQHF. The chain is built from TRBV7-6 and TRBJ1-5; D may be TRBD1 (6 bases). The CDR3 is 14 residues long. Trimming left V 5 bases short and J 2 bases short, with 10 bases between. CDR1 is SGHVS, CDR2 FNYEAQ, per germline.

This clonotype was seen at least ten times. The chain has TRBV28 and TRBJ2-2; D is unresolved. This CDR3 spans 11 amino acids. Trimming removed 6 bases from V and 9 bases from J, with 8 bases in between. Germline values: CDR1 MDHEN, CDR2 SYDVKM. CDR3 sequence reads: CASRQTWELFF. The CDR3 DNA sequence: TGTGCCAGCAGACAGACTTGGGAGCTGTTTTTT.

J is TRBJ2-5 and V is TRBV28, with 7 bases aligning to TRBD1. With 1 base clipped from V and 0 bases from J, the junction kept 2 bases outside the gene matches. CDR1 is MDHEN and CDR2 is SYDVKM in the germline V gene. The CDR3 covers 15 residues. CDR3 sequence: CASSLLGTDQETQYF. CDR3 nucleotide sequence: TGTGCCAGCAGTTTATTGGGGACAGACCAAGAGACCCAGTACTTC.

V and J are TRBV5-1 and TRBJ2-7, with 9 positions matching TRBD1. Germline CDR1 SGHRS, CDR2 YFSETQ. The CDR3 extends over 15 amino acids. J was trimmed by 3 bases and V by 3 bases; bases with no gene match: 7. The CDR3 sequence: CASSSLRQGDYEQYF. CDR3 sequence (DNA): TGCGCCAGCAGCTCCCTACGACAGGGGGACTACGAGCAGTACTTC.